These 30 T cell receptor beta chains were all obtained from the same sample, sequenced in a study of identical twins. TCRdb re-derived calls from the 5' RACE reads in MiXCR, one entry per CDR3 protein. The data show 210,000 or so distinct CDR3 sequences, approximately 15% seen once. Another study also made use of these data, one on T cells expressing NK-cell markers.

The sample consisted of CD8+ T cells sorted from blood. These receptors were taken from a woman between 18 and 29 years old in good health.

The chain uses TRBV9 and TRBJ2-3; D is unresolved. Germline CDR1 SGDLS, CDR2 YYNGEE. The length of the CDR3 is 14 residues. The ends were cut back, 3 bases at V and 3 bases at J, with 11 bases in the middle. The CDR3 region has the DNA TGTGCCAGCAGCGACAGAGAGCAAACAGATACGCAGTATTTT. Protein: CASSDREQTDTQYF. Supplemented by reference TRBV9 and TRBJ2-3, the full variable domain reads DSGVTQTPKHLITATGQRVTLRCSPRSGDLSVYWYQQSLDQGLQFLIQYYNGEERAKGNILERFSAQQFPDLHSELNLSSLELGDSALYFCASSDREQTDTQYFGPGTRLTVL.

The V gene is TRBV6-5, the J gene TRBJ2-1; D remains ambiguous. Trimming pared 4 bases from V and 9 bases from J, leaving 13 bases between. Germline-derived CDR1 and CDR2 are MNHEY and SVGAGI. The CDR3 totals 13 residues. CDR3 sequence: CASSLSVVGEQFF. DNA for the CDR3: TGTGCCAGCAGTTTGTCGGTCGTCGGTGAGCAGTTCTTC.

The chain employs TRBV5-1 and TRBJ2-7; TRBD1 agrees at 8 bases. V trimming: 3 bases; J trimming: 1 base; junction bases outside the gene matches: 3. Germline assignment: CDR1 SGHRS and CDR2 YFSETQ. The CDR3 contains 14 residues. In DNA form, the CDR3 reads TGCGCCAGCAGCTCCTGGGACAGGTCCTACGAGCAGTACTTC. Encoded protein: CASSSWDRSYEQYF.

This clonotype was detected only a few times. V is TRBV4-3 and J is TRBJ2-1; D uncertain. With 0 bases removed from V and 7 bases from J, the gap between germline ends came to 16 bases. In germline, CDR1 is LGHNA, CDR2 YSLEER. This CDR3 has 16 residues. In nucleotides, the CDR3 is TGCGCCAGCAGCCAAGATTTCCGATCTAGTTTGAATGAGCAGTTCTTC. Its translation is CASSQDFRSSLNEQFF.

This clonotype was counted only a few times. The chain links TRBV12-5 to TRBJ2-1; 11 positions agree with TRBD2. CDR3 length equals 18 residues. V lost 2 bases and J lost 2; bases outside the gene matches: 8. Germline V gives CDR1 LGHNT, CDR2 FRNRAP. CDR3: CASGLLPSSGGTYNEQFF. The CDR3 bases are TGTGCTAGTGGTTTGCTACCCTCTAGCGGGGGGACCTACAATGAGCAGTTCTTC.

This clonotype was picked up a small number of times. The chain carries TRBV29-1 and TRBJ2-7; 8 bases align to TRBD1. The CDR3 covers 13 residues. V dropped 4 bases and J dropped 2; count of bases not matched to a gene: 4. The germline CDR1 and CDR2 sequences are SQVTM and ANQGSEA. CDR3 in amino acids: CSVVGTGTYEQYF. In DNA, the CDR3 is TGCAGCGTTGTGGGGACAGGCACCTACGAGCAGTACTTC.

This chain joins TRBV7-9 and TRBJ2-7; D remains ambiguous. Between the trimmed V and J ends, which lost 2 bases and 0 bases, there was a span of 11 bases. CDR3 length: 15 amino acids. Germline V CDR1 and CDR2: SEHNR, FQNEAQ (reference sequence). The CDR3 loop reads CASSLSTGASYEQYF. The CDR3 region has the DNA TGTGCCAGCAGCTTAAGTACGGGTGCCTCCTACGAGCAGTACTTC.

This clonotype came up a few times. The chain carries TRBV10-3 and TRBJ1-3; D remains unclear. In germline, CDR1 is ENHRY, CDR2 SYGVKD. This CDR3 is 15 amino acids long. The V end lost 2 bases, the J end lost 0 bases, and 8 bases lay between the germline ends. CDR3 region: CAISETGPSGNTIYF. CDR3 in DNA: TGTGCCATCAGTGAGACCGGGCCCTCTGGAAACACCATATATTTT.

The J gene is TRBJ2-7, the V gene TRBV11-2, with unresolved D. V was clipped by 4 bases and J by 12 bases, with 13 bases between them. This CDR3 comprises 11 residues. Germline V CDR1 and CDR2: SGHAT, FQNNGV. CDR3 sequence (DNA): TGTGCCAGCAGCTCCCGTGACGTATCGTACTTC. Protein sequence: CASSSRDVSYF.

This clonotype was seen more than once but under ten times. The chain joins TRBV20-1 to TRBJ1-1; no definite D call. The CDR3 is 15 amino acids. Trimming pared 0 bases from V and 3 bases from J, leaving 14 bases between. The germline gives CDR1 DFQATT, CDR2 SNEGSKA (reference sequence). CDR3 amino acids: CSARDMEGRDTEAFF. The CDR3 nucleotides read TGCAGTGCTAGAGATATGGAGGGAAGGGACACTGAAGCTTTCTTT.

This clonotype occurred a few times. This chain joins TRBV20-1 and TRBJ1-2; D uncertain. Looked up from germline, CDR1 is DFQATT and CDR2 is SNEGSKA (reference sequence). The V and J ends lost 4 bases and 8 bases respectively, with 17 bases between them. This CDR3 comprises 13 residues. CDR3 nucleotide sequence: TGCAGTGCTATAGGCAGGAATGAAGGAGGCTACACCTTC. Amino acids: CSAIGRNEGGYTF.

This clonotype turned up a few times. The DNA of the CDR3 is TGCGCCAGCAGCCAAGGTATTGCAGGGACTAGCACAGATACGCAGTATTTT. It codes for CASSQGIAGTSTDTQYF. The chain links TRBV4-3 to TRBJ2-3; TRBD2 is a possible D gene (6 bases). V was shortened by 1 base and J by 0 bases, with 14 bases between the two germline ends. The CDR3 runs 17 residues. The germline CDR1 and CDR2 sequences are LGHNA and YSLEER.

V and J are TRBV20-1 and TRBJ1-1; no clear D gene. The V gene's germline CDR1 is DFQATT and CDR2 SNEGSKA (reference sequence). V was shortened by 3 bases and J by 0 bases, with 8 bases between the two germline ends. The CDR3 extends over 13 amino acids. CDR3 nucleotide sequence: TGCAGTGCTAGCCGCAAGATGAACACTGAAGCTTTCTTT. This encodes CSASRKMNTEAFF.

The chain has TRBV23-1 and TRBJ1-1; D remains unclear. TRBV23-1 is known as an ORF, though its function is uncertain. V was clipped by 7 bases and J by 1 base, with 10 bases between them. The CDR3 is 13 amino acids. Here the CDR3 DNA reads TGCGCCAGCACTCCGAAAGAGAACACTGAAGCTTTCTTT. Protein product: CASTPKENTEAFF.

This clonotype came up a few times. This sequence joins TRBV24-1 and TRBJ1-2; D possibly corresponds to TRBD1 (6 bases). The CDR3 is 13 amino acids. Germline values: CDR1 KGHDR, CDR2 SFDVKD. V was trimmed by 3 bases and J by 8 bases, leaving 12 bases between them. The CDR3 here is CATSDDRLNGYTF. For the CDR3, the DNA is TGTGCCACCAGTGATGACAGGTTGAACGGCTACACCTTC.

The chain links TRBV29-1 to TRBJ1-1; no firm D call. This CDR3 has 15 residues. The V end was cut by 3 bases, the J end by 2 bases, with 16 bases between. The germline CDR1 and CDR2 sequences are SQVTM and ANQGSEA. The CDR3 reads CSVEDPRPPNTEAFF. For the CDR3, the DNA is TGCAGCGTTGAGGATCCTCGTCCTCCCAACACTGAAGCTTTCTTT.

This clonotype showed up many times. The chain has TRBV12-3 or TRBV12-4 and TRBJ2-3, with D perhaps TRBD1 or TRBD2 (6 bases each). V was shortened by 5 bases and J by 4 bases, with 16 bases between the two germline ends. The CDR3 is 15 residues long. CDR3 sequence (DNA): TGTGCCAGCAGTGCCGGACAGCGGGCTTCAGATACGCAGTATTTT. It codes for CASSAGQRASDTQYF.

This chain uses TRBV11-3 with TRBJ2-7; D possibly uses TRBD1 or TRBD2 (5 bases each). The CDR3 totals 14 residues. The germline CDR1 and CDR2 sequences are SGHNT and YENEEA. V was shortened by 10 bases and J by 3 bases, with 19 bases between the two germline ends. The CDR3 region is CATKGRDGDYEQYF. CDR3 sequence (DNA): TGTGCCACCAAGGGTCGGGACGGCGACTACGAGCAGTACTTC.

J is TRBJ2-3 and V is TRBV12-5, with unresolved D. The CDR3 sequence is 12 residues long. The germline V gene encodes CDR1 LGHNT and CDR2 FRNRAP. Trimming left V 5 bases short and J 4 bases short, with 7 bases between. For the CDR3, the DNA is TGTGCTAGTGGTCCCGCCCCAGATACGCAGTATTTT. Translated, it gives CASGPAPDTQYF. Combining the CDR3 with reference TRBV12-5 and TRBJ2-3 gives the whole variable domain DARVTQTPRHKVTEMGQEVTMRCQPILGHNTVFWYRQTMMQGLELLAYFRNRAPLDDSGMPKDRFSAEMPDATLATLKIQPSEPRDSAVYFCASGPAPDTQYFGPGTRLTVL.

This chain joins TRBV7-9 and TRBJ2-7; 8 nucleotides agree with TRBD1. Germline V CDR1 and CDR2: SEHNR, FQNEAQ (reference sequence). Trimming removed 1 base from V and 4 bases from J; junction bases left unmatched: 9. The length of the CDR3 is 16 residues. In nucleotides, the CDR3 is TGTGCCAGCAGCTTAGTCCCGACAGGGGCGACTTACGAGCAGTACTTC. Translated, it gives CASSLVPTGATYEQYF.

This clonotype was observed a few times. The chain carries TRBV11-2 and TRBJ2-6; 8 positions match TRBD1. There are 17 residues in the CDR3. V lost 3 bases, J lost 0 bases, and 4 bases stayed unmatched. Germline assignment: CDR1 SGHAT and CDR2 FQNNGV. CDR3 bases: TGTGCCAGCAGCTTCGGACAGGGCCTCTCTGGGGCCAACGTCCTGACTTTC. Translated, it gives CASSFGQGLSGANVLTF.

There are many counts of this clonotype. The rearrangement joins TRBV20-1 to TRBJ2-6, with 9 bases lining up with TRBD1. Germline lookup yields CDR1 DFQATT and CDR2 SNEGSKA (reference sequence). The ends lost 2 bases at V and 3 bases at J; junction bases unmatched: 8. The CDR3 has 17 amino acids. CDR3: CSARSGQGSGGANVLTF. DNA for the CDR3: TGCAGTGCTAGATCCGGACAGGGGAGTGGTGGGGCCAACGTCCTGACTTTC.

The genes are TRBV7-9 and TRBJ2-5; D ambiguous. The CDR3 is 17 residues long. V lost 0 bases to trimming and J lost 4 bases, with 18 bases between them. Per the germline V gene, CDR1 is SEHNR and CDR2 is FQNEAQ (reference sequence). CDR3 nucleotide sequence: TGTGCCAGCAGCTTAGCGGGTGCCCAGCCGTCCGGAGAGACCCAGTACTTC. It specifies CASSLAGAQPSGETQYF.

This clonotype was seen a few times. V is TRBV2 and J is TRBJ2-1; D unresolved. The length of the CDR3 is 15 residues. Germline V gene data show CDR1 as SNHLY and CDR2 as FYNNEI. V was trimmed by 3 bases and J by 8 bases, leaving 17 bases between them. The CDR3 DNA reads TGTGCCAGCAGTGACGACACCCTTGCTGACTATGAGCAGTTCTTC. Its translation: CASSDDTLADYEQFF.

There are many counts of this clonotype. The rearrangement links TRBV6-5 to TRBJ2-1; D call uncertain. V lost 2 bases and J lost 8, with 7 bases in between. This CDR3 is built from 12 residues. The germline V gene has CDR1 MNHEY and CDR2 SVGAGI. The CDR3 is CASSYGWDEQFF. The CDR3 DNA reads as TGTGCCAGCAGTTACGGCTGGGATGAGCAGTTCTTC.

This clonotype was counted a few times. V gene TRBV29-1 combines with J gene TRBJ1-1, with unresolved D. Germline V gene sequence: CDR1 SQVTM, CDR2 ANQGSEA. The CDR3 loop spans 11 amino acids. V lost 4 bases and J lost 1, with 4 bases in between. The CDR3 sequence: CSVGRNTEAFF. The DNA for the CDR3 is TGCAGCGTTGGCCGGAACACTGAAGCTTTCTTT.

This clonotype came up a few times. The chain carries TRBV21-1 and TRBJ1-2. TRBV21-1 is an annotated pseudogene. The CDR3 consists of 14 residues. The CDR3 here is CASSKARHLYGYTF. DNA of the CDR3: TGTGCCAGCAGCAAAGCGCGACACCTCTATGGCTACACCTTC.

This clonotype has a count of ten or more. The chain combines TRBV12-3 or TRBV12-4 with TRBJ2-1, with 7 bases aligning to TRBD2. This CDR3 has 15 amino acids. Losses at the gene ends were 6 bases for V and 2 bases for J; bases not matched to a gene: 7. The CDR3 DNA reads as TGTGCCAGCAGACCTGGCGGGGGAGCCTACAATGAGCAGTTCTTC. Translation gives CASRPGGGAYNEQFF.

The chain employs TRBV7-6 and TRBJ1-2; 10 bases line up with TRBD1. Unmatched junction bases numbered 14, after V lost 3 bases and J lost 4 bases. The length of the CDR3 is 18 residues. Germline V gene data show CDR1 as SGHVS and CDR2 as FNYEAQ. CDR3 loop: CASSFYYRRDRGLYGYTF. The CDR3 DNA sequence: TGTGCCAGCAGCTTCTATTATCGTCGGGACAGGGGCCTCTATGGCTACACCTTC.

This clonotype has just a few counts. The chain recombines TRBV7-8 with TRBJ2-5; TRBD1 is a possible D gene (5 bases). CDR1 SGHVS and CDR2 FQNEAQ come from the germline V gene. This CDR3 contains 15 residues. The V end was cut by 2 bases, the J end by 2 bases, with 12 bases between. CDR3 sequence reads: CASSLPRTMQETQYF. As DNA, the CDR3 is TGTGCCAGCAGCTTACCGCGGACAATGCAAGAGACCCAGTACTTC.